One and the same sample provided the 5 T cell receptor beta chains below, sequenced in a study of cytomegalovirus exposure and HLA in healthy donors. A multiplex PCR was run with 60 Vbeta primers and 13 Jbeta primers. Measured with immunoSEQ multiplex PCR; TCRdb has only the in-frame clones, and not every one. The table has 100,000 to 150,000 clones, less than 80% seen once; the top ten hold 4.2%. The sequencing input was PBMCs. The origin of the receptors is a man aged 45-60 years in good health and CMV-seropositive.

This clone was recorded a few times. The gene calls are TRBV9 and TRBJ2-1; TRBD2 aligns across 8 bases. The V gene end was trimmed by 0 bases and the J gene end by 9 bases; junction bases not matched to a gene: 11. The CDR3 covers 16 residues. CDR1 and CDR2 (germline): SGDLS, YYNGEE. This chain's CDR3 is CASSVAGGAPRGEQFF. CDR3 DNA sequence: TGTGCCAGCAGCGTAGCGGGGGGGGCACCCAGGGGTGAGCAGTTCTTC. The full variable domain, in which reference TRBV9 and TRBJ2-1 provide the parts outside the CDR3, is DSGVTQTPKHLITATGQRVTLRCSPRSGDLSVYWYQQSLDQGLQFLIQYYNGEERAKGNILERFSAQQFPDLHSELNLSSLELGDSALYFCASSVAGGAPRGEQFFGPGTRLTVL.

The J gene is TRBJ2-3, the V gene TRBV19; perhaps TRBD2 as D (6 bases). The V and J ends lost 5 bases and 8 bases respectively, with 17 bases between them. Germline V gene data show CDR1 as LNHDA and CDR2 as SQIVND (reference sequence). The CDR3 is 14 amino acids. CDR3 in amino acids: CASSSVPAGGTQYF. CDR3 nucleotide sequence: TGTGCCAGTAGTTCAGTCCCGGCCGGGGGTACGCAGTATTTT.

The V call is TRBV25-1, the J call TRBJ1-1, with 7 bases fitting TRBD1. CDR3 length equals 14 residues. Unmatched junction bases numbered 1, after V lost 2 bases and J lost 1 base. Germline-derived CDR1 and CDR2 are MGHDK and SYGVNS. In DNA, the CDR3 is TGTGCCAGCAGTGAAAACAGGGGGAACACTGAAGCTTTCTTT. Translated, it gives CASSENRGNTEAFF.

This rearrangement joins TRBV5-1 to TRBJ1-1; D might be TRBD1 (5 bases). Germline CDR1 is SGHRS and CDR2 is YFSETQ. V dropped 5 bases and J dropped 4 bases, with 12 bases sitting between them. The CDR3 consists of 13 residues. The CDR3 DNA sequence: TGCGCCAGCAGTTCGGGGGTGGGCACTGAAGCTTTCTTT. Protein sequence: CASSSGVGTEAFF. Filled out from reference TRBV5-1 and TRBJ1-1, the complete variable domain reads KAGVTQTPRYLIKTRGQQVTLSCSPISGHRSVSWYQQTPGQGLQFLFEYFSETQRNKGNFPGRFSGRQFSNSRSEMNVSTLELGDSALYLCASSSGVGTEAFFGQGTRLTVV.

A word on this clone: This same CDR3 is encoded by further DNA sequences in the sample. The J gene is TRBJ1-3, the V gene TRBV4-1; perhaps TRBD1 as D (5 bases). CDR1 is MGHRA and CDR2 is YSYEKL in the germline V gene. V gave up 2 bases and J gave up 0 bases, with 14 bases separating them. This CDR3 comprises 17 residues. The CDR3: CASSQYGAQVSGNTIYF. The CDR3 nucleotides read TGCGCCAGCAGCCAATATGGGGCCCAGGTCTCTGGAAACACCATATATTTT.